A selection of T cell receptor beta chains follows, all from one sample in a study of blood T cells in healthy people across ages. TCRdb re-called the 5' RACE reads with MiXCR, one entry per CDR3 protein. The table includes some 700,000 distinct CDR3 sequences, 22% detected once. The source material was blood. The receptors here all came from a man between 70 and 80 years old in good health. CDR3s include the opening cysteine and the closing phenylalanine or tryptophan. A D gene is named only where the DNA matches it firmly. Clone size is stated in some rows and not others, as once, few, many or a class when expanded.

v_call	j_call	clone_size	d_call	cdr3_length	cdr3_nt	cdr3_aa
TRBV29-1	TRBJ2-3	NA	NA	14	TGCAGCGTTGGAGCAGGTCTTTACACAGATACGCAGTATTTT	CSVGAGLYTDTQYF
TRBV12-3/TRBV12-4	TRBJ2-5	NA	TRBD2	13	TGTGCCAGCAGTTTATTAGCGGGAGGGCCTGCGTTCTTC	CASSLLAGGPAFF
TRBV29-1	TRBJ1-1	few	TRBD1	11	TGCAGCGCCGGGGGACAGGGACTAGCTTTCTTT	CSAGGQGLAFF
TRBV7-6	TRBJ2-1	NA	NA	14	TGTGCCAGCAGCTTATCAAGGGTCGGTAATGAGCAGTTCTTC	CASSLSRVGNEQFF
TRBV18	TRBJ2-7	once	NA	15	TGTGCCAGCTCACCAATCTCGGACATGCCCTACGAGCAGTACTTC	CASSPISDMPYEQYF
TRBV20-1	TRBJ1-1	many	NA	14	TGCAGTGCAAGGAGGGATATTTCGAACACTGAAGCTTTCTTT	CSARRDISNTEAFF
TRBV6-6	TRBJ2-1	NA	TRBD1	15	TGTGCCAGCAGTAACCCGGGACAGGGAGGCAATGAGCAGTTCTTC	CASSNPGQGGNEQFF
TRBV20-1	TRBJ2-1	NA	NA	14	TGCAGTGCTCCAGAAGTGAACAAAATAAATGAGCAGTTCTTC	CSAPEVNKINEQFF
TRBV28	TRBJ2-3	NA	NA	13	TGTGCCAGCAGTACCGACAGTGGGGATACGCAGTATTTT	CASSTDSGDTQYF
TRBV6-1	TRBJ2-7	NA	TRBD2	12	TGTGCCAGCTTAGGACTAGCGTACGAGCAGTACTTC	CASLGLAYEQYF
TRBV6-5	TRBJ1-4	few	NA	14	TGTGCCAGCAACGACGGCAGGGCGGGGGAAAAACTGTTTTTT	CASNDGRAGEKLFF
TRBV5-1	TRBJ2-2	few	NA	15	TGCGCCAGCACTAGTGCAGTCGCGAACACCGGGGAGCTGTTTTTT	CASTSAVANTGELFF
TRBV2	TRBJ2-1	few	TRBD2	14	TGTGCCAGCAGGACCGGGGGGTGGTACAATGAGCAGTTCTTC	CASRTGGWYNEQFF
TRBV15	TRBJ2-1	NA	NA	14	TGTGCCACCAGCATCTGGTCAGAAGTGTCTAAGCAGTTCTTC	CATSIWSEVSKQFF
TRBV9	TRBJ1-6	NA	NA	15	TGTGCCAGCAGCGTAGTGGCATCCTTTGACTCACCCCTCCACTTT	CASSVVASFDSPLHF
TRBV12-3/TRBV12-4	TRBJ2-3	NA	NA	14	TGTGCCATCAGTTTAGAAGGTGGGGGCCGTACGCAGTATTTT	CAISLEGGGRTQYF
TRBV25-1	TRBJ2-3	NA	TRBD2	16	TGTGCCAGCACCCGTCTGAGCGGGGGGGCCCCAGATACGCAGTATTTT	CASTRLSGGAPDTQYF
TRBV14	TRBJ1-6	many	NA	15	TGTGCCAGCAGCCAAGTTCTGGGATCCAGCTCACCCCTCCACTTT	CASSQVLGSSSPLHF
TRBV20-1	TRBJ2-1	NA	TRBD2	19	TGCAGTGCTAGAGCTCTTGGAGCCCTAGCGGGGGGCTCCTACAATGAGCAGTTCTTC	CSARALGALAGGSYNEQFF
TRBV18	TRBJ2-7	few	NA	14	TGTGCCAGCTCACTCGGAGGGCACTCCTACGAGCAGTACTTC	CASSLGGHSYEQYF
TRBV12-3/TRBV12-4	TRBJ1-2	many	TRBD1	15	TGTGCCAGCAGACCCGGACAGGGACTTGCGAGTGGCTACACCTTC	CASRPGQGLASGYTF
TRBV29-1	TRBJ1-4	many	NA	8	TGCAGCCCCGAAAAACTGTTTTTT	CSPEKLFF
TRBV18	TRBJ2-1	few	NA	15	TGTGCCAGCTCAGCCCGGAATAGCGGAATAAATGAGCAGTTCTTC	CASSARNSGINEQFF